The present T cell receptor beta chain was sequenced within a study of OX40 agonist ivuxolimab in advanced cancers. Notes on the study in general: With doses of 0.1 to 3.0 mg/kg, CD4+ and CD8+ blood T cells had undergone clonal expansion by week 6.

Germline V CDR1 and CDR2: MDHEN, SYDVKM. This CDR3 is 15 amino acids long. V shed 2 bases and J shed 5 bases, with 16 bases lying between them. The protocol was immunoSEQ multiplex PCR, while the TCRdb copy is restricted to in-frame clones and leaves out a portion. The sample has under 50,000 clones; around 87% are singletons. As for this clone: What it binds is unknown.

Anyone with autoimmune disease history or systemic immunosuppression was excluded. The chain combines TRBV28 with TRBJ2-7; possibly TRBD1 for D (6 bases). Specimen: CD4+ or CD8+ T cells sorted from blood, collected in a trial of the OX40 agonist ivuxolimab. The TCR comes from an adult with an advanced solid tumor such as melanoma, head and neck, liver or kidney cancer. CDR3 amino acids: CASSLTRGWSHEQYF. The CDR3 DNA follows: TGTGCCAGCAGTTTAACCAGGGGCTGGAGCCACGAGCAGTACTTC.